Listed below are T cell receptor beta chains from one sample, sequenced in a study of cytomegalovirus exposure and HLA in healthy donors. The table came from immunoSEQ multiplex PCR; TCRdb's copy has only in-frame clones and leaves some out. The table records some 130,000 clones, about three quarters of them present only once. Specimen: PBMCs. The receptors come from a woman under 30 in good health and CMV-seronegative. Both conserved end residues are part of each CDR3. The order of the fields is D gene, clone size, J gene, V gene, CDR3 protein, CDR3 DNA. D genes are given only for firm matches. Where a row states a size, it is once, few, many or the class of an expanded clone; other rows omit it.

NA NA TRBJ2-1 TRBV7-9 CASSSGLYNEQFF TGTGCCAGCAGCTCGGGACTTTACAATGAGCAGTTCTTC
NA NA TRBJ1-4 TRBV15 CATKFGQGSEKLFF TGTGCCACCAAGTTTGGGCAGGGAAGTGAAAAACTGTTTTTT
NA once TRBJ1-1 TRBV10-3 CAISVSRENTEAFF TGTGCCATCAGTGTGAGCAGGGAGAACACTGAAGCTTTCTTT
TRBD2 NA TRBJ2-1 TRBV11-2 CASSSTSGGTDEQFF TGTGCCAGCAGCTCGACTAGCGGCGGCACCGATGAGCAGTTCTTC
TRBD1 NA TRBJ2-1 TRBV10-3 CATQTGSYNEQFF TGTGCCACACAGACAGGGTCCTACAATGAGCAGTTCTTC
NA NA TRBJ2-1 TRBV5-4 CASSLLEAGVANEQFF TGTGCCAGCAGCTTGCTTGAGGCAGGGGTTGCCAATGAGCAGTTCTTC
TRBD2 NA TRBJ2-1 TRBV4-1 CASSPGDSGVYNEQFF TGCGCCAGCAGCCCGGGTGATAGCGGGGTATACAATGAGCAGTTCTTC
NA NA TRBJ1-1 TRBV6-5 CASSPVDRANTEAFF TGTGCCAGCAGTCCCGTCGACAGAGCGAACACTGAAGCTTTCTTT
TRBD1 NA TRBJ1-5 TRBV30 CAWDRGGQPQHF TGTGCCTGGGACAGGGGAGGTCAGCCCCAGCATTTT
NA NA TRBJ1-3 TRBV30 CAWSVPRVVGNTIYF TGTGCCTGGAGTGTACCCAGGGTGGTAGGAAACACCATATATTTT
TRBD2 NA TRBJ2-3 TRBV7-9 CASSLASAGPTDTQYF TGTGCCAGCAGCTTAGCGTCAGCGGGACCCACAGATACGCAGTATTTT
NA NA TRBJ2-4 TRBV5-1 CASSSETGSDIQYF TGCGCCAGCAGCTCCGAAACAGGGAGCGACATTCAGTACTTC
TRBD1 many TRBJ2-7 TRBV6-6 CASSLRDRLESYEQYF TGTGCCAGCAGCCTTCGGGACAGACTGGAGTCGTACGAGCAGTACTTC
TRBD1 NA TRBJ1-4 TRBV2 CASAEGQATNEKLFF TGTGCCAGCGCCGAGGGACAGGCAACTAATGAAAAACTGTTTTTT
NA NA TRBJ1-4 TRBV4-1 CASSLMRRGVEKLFF TGCGCCAGCAGCCTAATGCGACGCGGTGTGGAAAAACTGTTTTTT
NA NA TRBJ1-2 TRBV5-1 CASSQGLYGYTF TGCGCCAGCAGTCAGGGGCTTTATGGCTACACCTTC
TRBD1 once TRBJ1-5 TRBV27 CASSRLQGGQPQHF TGTGCCAGCTCCAGGCTACAGGGGGGTCAGCCCCAGCATTTT
TRBD1 NA TRBJ2-6 TRBV19 CASSIEVADRGGNVLTF TGTGCCAGTAGTATAGAGGTGGCGGACAGGGGTGGCAACGTCCTGACTTTC
NA NA TRBJ1-5 TRBV19 CASAGERNQPQHF TGTGCTTCGGCGGGGGAACGGAATCAGCCCCAGCATTTT
TRBD1 few TRBJ1-5 TRBV28 CASRSSDRAGYQPQHF TGTGCCAGCAGGTCTTCGGACAGGGCAGGATATCAGCCCCAGCATTTT
TRBD1 few TRBJ1-1 TRBV11-3 CASGLTGIAEAFF TGTGCCAGCGGACTGACAGGGATCGCTGAAGCTTTCTTT
TRBD1 NA TRBJ2-7 TRBV27 CASSLLLDRAAQQYF TGTGCCAGCAGTCTCCTCTTGGACAGGGCGGCCCAGCAGTACTTC
TRBD2 NA TRBJ2-3 TRBV7-9 CASSPQTSGSTDTQYF TGTGCCAGCAGCCCCCAGACTAGCGGAAGCACAGATACGCAGTATTTT
TRBD2 NA TRBJ2-3 TRBV5-1 CASSSASGSSTDTQYF TGCGCCAGCAGCTCGGCTAGCGGGAGTAGCACAGATACGCAGTATTTT
TRBD1 NA TRBJ2-5 TRBV6-5 CASTYSRTGKETQYF TGTGCCAGCACCTACTCTCGGACAGGGAAAGAGACCCAGTACTTC
NA NA TRBJ2-7 TRBV2 CASGSSYEQYF TGTGCCAGCGGGAGCTCCTACGAGCAGTACTTC
NA NA TRBJ2-7 TRBV11-2 CASSLGGDDEQYF TGTGCCAGCAGCTTAGGCGGGGACGACGAGCAGTACTTC
NA NA TRBJ1-1 TRBV21-1 CASSKGSLEGENTEAFF TGTGCCAGCAGCAAAGGCTCGCTTGAGGGGGAGAACACTGAAGCTTTCTTT
NA NA TRBJ1-3 TRBV5-1 CASSLPGAGNTIYF TGCGCCAGCAGCTTGCCAGGGGCTGGAAACACCATATATTTT
NA NA TRBJ2-7 TRBV18 CASSPPGLGGHEQYF TGTGCCAGCTCACCACCGGGACTAGGGGGCCACGAGCAGTACTTC
NA NA TRBJ1-1 TRBV6-4 CASSPRGETEAFF TGTGCCAGCAGTCCCCGGGGGGAAACTGAAGCTTTCTTT
TRBD1 once TRBJ1-1 TRBV25-1 CASSPTGGEAFF TGTGCCAGCAGTCCAACAGGGGGCGAAGCTTTCTTT
TRBD1 NA TRBJ1-5 TRBV10-3 CAISSNDRDVPQHF TGTGCCATCAGTTCGAACGACAGGGACGTACCCCAGCATTTT
NA once TRBJ2-5 TRBV5-4 CASSLGRAQETQYF TGTGCCAGCAGCTTGGGGCGGGCTCAAGAGACCCAGTACTTC
NA NA TRBJ2-1 TRBV5-4 CASSFEAEINEQFF TGTGCCAGCAGTTTCGAAGCGGAAATCAATGAGCAGTTCTTC
TRBD1 NA TRBJ2-7 TRBV7-8 CASSNRDRGRREQYF TGTGCCAGCAGCAACCGGGACAGGGGCCGGAGGGAGCAGTACTTC
TRBD2 NA TRBJ2-7 TRBV10-3 CAIRGTSGITYEQYF TGTGCCATCAGGGGGACTAGCGGGATTACTTACGAGCAGTACTTC
TRBD2 NA TRBJ2-3 TRBV4-2 CASSQENSGRGTDTQYF TGTGCCAGCAGCCAAGAGAATAGCGGGAGAGGCACAGATACGCAGTATTTT
TRBD2 NA TRBJ2-5 TRBV30 CAWREAGVYETQYF TGTGCCTGGAGGGAAGCGGGAGTTTACGAGACCCAGTACTTC
NA NA TRBJ2-7 TRBV2 CASSENRVGEQYF TGTGCCAGCAGTGAAAACCGGGTTGGGGAGCAGTACTTC
NA NA TRBJ1-5 TRBV30 CAWSAPGETQPQHF TGTGCCTGGAGTGCTCCGGGGGAGACTCAGCCCCAGCATTTT
NA NA TRBJ1-3 TRBV19 CASSIDFTRGNTIYF TGTGCCAGTAGTATAGACTTTACGAGAGGAAACACCATATATTTT
TRBD2 few TRBJ2-3 TRBV5-1 CASQIAGGPTDTQYF TGCGCCAGCCAGATCGCGGGAGGGCCAACAGATACGCAGTATTTT
TRBD2 NA TRBJ2-7 TRBV30 CAWSPGREGDDEQYF TGTGCCTGGAGTCCAGGAAGGGAGGGCGACGACGAGCAGTACTTC
TRBD1 few TRBJ1-2 TRBV9 CASSAPGQGAYGYTF TGTGCCAGCAGCGCACCTGGGCAGGGGGCCTATGGCTACACCTTC
TRBD1 NA TRBJ1-1 TRBV4-1 CASSTERQGAGRTEAFF TGCGCCAGCAGCACCGAACGACAGGGGGCTGGAAGAACTGAAGCTTTCTTT
TRBD1 NA TRBJ2-7 TRBV27 CASSLRQGPYEQYF TGTGCCAGCAGTTTACGACAGGGTCCGTACGAGCAGTACTTC
NA NA TRBJ1-2 TRBV29-1 CSVLSRGRGTF TGCAGCGTTTTAAGTAGGGGGAGAGGCACCTTC